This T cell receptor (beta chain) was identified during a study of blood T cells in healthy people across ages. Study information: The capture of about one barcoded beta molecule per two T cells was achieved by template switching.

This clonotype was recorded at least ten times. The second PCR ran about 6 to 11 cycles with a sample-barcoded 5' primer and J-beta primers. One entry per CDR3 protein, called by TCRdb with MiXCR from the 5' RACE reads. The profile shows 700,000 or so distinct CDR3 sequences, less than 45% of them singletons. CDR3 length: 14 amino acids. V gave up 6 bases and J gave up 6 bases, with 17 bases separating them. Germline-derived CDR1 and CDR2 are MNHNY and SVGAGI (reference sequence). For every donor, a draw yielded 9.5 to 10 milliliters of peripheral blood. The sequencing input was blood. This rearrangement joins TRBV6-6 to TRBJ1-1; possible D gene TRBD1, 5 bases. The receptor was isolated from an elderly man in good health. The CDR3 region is CASSDISGRSEAFF. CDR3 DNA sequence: TGTGCCAGCAGCGACATCTCAGGGCGATCTGAAGCTTTCTTT.